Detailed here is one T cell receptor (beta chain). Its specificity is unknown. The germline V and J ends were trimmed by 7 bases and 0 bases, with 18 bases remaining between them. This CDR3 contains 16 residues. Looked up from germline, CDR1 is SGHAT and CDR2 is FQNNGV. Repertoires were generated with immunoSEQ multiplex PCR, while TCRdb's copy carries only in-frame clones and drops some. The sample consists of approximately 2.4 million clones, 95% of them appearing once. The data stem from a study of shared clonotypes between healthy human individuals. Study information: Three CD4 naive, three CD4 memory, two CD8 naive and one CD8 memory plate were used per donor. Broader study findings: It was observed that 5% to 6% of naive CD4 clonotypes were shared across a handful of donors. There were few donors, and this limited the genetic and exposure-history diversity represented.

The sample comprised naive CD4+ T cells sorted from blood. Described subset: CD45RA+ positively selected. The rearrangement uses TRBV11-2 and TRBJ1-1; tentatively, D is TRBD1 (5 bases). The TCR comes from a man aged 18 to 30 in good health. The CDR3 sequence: CASNHLDKGMNTEAFF. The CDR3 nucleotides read TGTGCCAGCAACCATTTAGATAAGGGGATGAACACTGAAGCTTTCTTT.